This T cell receptor (beta chain) originates from a study of identical twins' blood T cells (dated by TCRdb to 2012 to 2015). Background for the entire study: Roughly 50 million Illumina reads were obtained across some 12 libraries, of which six were alpha-chain libraries and six were beta-chain libraries. To assess how genetics influences repertoire formation, the study used next-generation sequencing to compare the TCR alpha and beta chain repertoires of three pairs of monozygous twins.

The method behind the library was 5' RACE. Sequenced using an Illumina Genome Analyzer IIx. To prepare the RNA-based TCR cDNA libraries, a previously described protocol was followed, with several modifications. To prevent cross-contamination, barcodes specific to each sample were added to both ends of every TCR cDNA library during cDNA synthesis and amplification. Under the source paper's analysis protocol: Each individual had between about 85,000 and nearly 500,000 identified clonotypes, and each library contained about 2.2 to 4 million CDR3-containing reads. Reads with improper barcode index combinations were discarded, after which clonesets were built for each library with the MiTCR software. MiTCR filtered or rescued low-quality reads and corrected PCR and sequencing errors when assembling CDR3 clonotypes. Artificial out-of-frame clonotypes were mapped to in-frame sequences, with one indel allowed in the CDR3, and then removed. Similarity in V and J gene usage between donors was calculated as the Jensen-Shannon divergence divided by the mean entropy. In TCRdb, the public reads were trimmed at Q25 with fastp and aligned with MiXCR, with productive beta chains retained. When rows share a CDR3 protein, they turn into one entry using the most common DNA and genes. The V and J calls follow TCRdb's processing rather than the paper's. The sample includes about 370,000 distinct CDR3 sequences, with 28% observed a single time. 5.5% to 7% of the sample goes to the ten largest clones.

CDR1 LNHDA and CDR2 SQIVND are derived from the germline V gene (reference sequence). The germline ends are 7 bases apart after V is trimmed by 1 base and J by 4 bases. Reading from cysteine to phenylalanine, the CDR3 counts 13 amino acids. Here the CDR3 DNA is all that survives: 39 bases in frame from base 1. Of note for this clonotype: Its antigen remains undetermined. One base away there is no much larger clone; base qualities are not given.

Broader findings and caveats from the paper: The number of CDR3 clonotypes shared between two donors was mainly determined by the product of the cloneset sizes of the two donors, and no clear deviation from this trend was shown by twins. Because the twins were raised together, environmental influences could not be ruled out as an explanation for the similarity between twins. V gene usage was reported to be markedly more similar within twin pairs than between unrelated donors, even among non-selected out-of-frame TCRbeta clonotypes. Among the most abundant TCRbeta clonotypes, each donor shared more CDR3 sequences with her twin than with unrelated donors. Validation by independent studies was stated to be required for the proposed role of the TCRalpha J segment in MHC recognition during thymic selection.

Six healthy women forming three monozygous twin pairs were used as donors. Each of the three twin pairs had been raised together, and the twins in each pair were thought likely to have encountered the same infectious agents and vaccines. TCR cDNA libraries were prepared from RNA that was isolated from peripheral blood mononuclear cells. The sequenced sample was PBMCs. This receptor was identified in a woman between 18 and 50 years old in good health. The chain employs TRBV19 and TRBJ1-2; matching of 5 bases hints at TRBD1 as the D gene. Here is the DNA: TGTGCCAGTAGTATAGGGGACGGCTATGGCTACACCTTC. Its coded protein is CASSIGDGYGYTF.